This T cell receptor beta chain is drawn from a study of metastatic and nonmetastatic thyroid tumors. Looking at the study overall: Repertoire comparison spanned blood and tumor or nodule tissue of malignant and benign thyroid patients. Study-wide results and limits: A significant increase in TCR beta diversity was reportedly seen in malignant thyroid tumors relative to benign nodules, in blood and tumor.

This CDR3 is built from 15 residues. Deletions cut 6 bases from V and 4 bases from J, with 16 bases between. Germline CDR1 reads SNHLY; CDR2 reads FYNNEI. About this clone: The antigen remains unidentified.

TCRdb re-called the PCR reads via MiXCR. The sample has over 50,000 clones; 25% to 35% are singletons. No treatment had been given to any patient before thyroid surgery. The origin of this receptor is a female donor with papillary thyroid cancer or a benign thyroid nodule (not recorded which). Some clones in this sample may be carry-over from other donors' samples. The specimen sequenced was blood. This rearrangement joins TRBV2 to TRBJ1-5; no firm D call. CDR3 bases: TGTGCCAGCAGAGAAAGGACGGATCGGAATCAGCCCCAGCATTTT. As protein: CASRERTDRNQPQHF.